Reported below is one T cell receptor (beta chain). In the source study's methods: Estimation of nucleated cell counts was performed using reference gene primer amplification. Clones were sequenced by immunoSEQ multiplex PCR, and TCRdb holds only the in-frame ones, with some missing. V, J and clone size derive from that table, while D and trimming were established from the DNA sequence. Of more than 45,000 clones in the sample, around 79% were seen once. This sample was taken from a study of blood T cell repertoires in COVID-19. Sample: peripheral blood. The TCR originated in a human donor in a cohort sampled during active COVID-19.

The CDR3 bases are TGTGCCAGCGCAAGAGGGACAGGGGGCTCTAGCTCCTACGAGCAGTACTTC. Encoded protein: CASARGTGGSSSYEQYF. This rearrangement joins TRBV11-2 to TRBJ2-7; the match to TRBD1 covers 12 bases. Trimming cost V 8 bases and J 0 bases; bases outside gene matches: 11. The germline CDR1 and CDR2 sequences are SGHAT and FQNNGV. CDR3 size: 17 residues.